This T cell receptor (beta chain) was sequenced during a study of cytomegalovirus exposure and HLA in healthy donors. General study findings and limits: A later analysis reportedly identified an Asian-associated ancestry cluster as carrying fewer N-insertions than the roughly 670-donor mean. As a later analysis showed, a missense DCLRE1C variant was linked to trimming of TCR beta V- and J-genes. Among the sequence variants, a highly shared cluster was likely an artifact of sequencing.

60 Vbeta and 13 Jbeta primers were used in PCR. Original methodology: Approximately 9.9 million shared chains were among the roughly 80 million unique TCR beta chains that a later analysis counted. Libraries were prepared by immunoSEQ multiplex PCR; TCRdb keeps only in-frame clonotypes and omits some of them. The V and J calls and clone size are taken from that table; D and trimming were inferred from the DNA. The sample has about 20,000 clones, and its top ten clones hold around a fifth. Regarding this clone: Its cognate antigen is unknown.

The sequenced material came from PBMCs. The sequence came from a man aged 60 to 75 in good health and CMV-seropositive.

In nucleotides, the CDR3 is TGTGCCAGCAGCTTTAGACTAGTTGATGAGCAGTTCTTC. This sequence encodes CASSFRLVDEQFF. The rearrangement joins TRBV7-7 to TRBJ2-1, with D possibly being TRBD2 (6 bases). Germline CDR1 is SSHAT and CDR2 is FNYEAQ (reference sequence). CDR3 length: 13 residues. The germline V and J ends were trimmed by 3 bases and 8 bases, with 11 bases remaining between them.